These 15 T cell receptor beta chains were sequenced from one sample in a study of Ad26.COV2.S vaccination and SARS-CoV-2 variants. The repertoire was sequenced with immunoSEQ multiplex PCR; TCRdb's copy has only in-frame clones and lacks some. Among about 180,000 clones listed, around 88% were seen once. The starting material was peripheral blood, obtained after recovery from COVID-19. The source is a human donor who had recovered from COVID-19.

The chain links TRBV29-1 to TRBJ1-5; the D gene is possibly TRBD1 (6 bases). CDR1 and CDR2 (germline): SQVTM, ANQGSEA. The ends were cut back, 4 bases at V and 7 bases at J, with 17 bases in the middle. The CDR3 consists of 14 residues. The CDR3 is CSVGGGGSSQPQHF. In nucleotides, the CDR3 is TGCAGCGTTGGGGGCGGGGGCTCATCCCAGCCCCAGCATTTT.

This chain links TRBV27 with TRBJ1-1; 9 nucleotides line up with TRBD1. The trim removed 0 bases at V and 1 base at J, leaving 3 bases unmatched. This CDR3 comprises 16 residues. Germline V CDR1 and CDR2: MNHEY, SMNVEV (reference sequence). In nucleotides, the CDR3 is TGTGCCAGCAGTTTATCTTTGACAGGGGGGAACACTGAAGCTTTCTTT. Protein: CASSLSLTGGNTEAFF.

The chain recombines TRBV4-2 with TRBJ1-2; perhaps TRBD1 as D (6 bases). Germline CDR1 and CDR2: LGHNA and YNFKEQ. V was cut by 1 base and J by 4 bases, with 13 bases left in between. CDR3 length equals 15 residues. CDR3 sequence reads: CASSQGQEMTYGYTF. DNA for the CDR3: TGTGCCAGCAGCCAAGGACAGGAGATGACCTATGGCTACACCTTC.

The chain has TRBV5-4 and TRBJ2-7; 8 bases map to TRBD2. Trimming took 2 bases from V and 4 from J; bases not matched to a gene: 5. The CDR3 loop spans 14 amino acids. Germline V gene data show CDR1 as SGHNT and CDR2 as YYREEE (reference sequence). The CDR3 spells CASSFGGAPYEQYF. The CDR3 DNA follows: TGTGCCAGCAGCTTCGGGGGGGCACCATACGAGCAGTACTTC.

The V gene is TRBV6-5, the J gene TRBJ2-5; TRBD1 might be the D (5 bases). Germline V gene data show CDR1 as MNHEY and CDR2 as SVGAGI. The CDR3 runs 14 residues. Deletions cut 6 bases from V and 1 base from J, with 12 bases between. CDR3 sequence reads: CASRSGQFQETQYF. DNA of the CDR3: TGTGCCAGCAGGTCAGGGCAGTTCCAAGAGACCCAGTACTTC.

The gene calls are TRBV18 and TRBJ2-1, with 8 bases identical to TRBD1. This CDR3 is 16 amino acids long. In germline, CDR1 is KGHSH, CDR2 LQKENI. V lost 2 bases and J lost 3; bases outside the gene matches: 6. In DNA form, the CDR3 reads TGTGCCAGCTCACCAAAGACAGGGGTGTACTACAATGAGCAGTTCTTC. Protein sequence: CASSPKTGVYYNEQFF.

The chain uses TRBV7-3 and TRBJ1-2, with a possible D match to TRBD1 (6 bases). V was cut by 3 bases and J by 6 bases, with 14 bases left in between. The CDR3 has 14 amino acids. Germline-derived CDR1 and CDR2 are SGHTA and FQGTGA. CDR3 in DNA: TGTGCCAGCAGCTTTGGGGGGCGGATGGATGGCTACACCTTC. It encodes CASSFGGRMDGYTF.

This clone was seen just once. The chain uses TRBV29-1 and TRBJ2-7; 7 bases are a match to TRBD1. This CDR3 spans 12 amino acids. Trimming removed 7 bases from V and 1 base from J; junction bases left unmatched: 4. In germline, CDR1 is SQVTM, CDR2 ANQGSEA. The CDR3 region has the DNA TGCAGCGCTCGACAGGGATCCTACGAGCAGTACTTC. This codes for CSARQGSYEQYF.

This clone was observed once. The chain carries TRBV3-1 (or the pseudogene TRBV3-2) and TRBJ1-5; 7 nucleotides agree with TRBD1. The CDR3 is 16 residues long. Germline CDR1 and CDR2: LGHDT and YNNKEL (reference sequence). With 4 bases clipped from V and 2 bases from J, the junction kept 8 bases outside the gene matches. CDR3 in DNA: TGTGCCAGCAGCCTCCGGCCCGGGACAGGCAATCAGCCCCAGCATTTT. Protein sequence: CASSLRPGTGNQPQHF.

The V and J genes are TRBV30 and TRBJ1-2; D is uncertain. V was shortened by 1 base and J by 4 bases, with 16 bases between the two germline ends. The CDR3 is 15 residues long. Germline V gene data show CDR1 as GTSNPN and CDR2 as SVGIG (reference sequence). Written as DNA, the CDR3 is TGTGCCTGGAGTGCTGGACTGATAAGTGCCTATGGCTACACCTTC. This translates into CAWSAGLISAYGYTF.

The genes are TRBV28 and TRBJ2-2; D may be TRBD1 (6 bases). V lost 6 bases and J 1 base, leaving 12 bases between the germline ends. The length of the CDR3 is 15 residues. Germline assignment: CDR1 MDHEN and CDR2 SYDVKM. CDR3 in amino acids: CASSLGTMNTGELFF. Here the CDR3 DNA reads TGTGCCAGCAGCCTCGGGACAATGAACACCGGGGAGCTGTTTTTT. The variable domain in full, with the rest retrieved from reference TRBV28 and TRBJ2-2, is DVKVTQSSRYLVKRTGEKVFLECVQDMDHENMFWYRQDPGLGLRLIYFSYDVKMKEKGDIPEGYSVSREKKERFSLILESASTNQTSMYLCASSLGTMNTGELFFGEGSRLTVL.

This chain links TRBV18 with TRBJ1-2; possible D gene TRBD1, 5 bases. Germline CDR1 KGHSH, CDR2 LQKENI. V shed 3 bases and J shed 6 bases, with 14 bases lying between them. The CDR3 contains 14 residues. The CDR3 bases are TGTGCCAGCTCACCCCCCTTCAGGGAAGATGGCTACACCTTC. It encodes CASSPPFREDGYTF. Looking up the rest from reference TRBV18 and TRBJ1-2 gives the full variable domain: NAGVMQNPRHLVRRRGQEARLRCSPMKGHSHVYWYRQLPEEGLKFMVYLQKENIIDESGMPKERFSAEFPKEGPSILRIQQVVRGDSAAYFCASSPPFREDGYTFGSGTRLTVV.

This clone turned up a few times. J is TRBJ1-2 and V is TRBV10-1; D not certain. Trimming took off 4 bases at V and 3 bases at J, with 6 bases between the two ends. Germline V gene lookup returns CDR1 WNHNN and CDR2 SYGVQD (reference sequence). This CDR3 region has 12 residues. The CDR3 DNA reads as TGCGCCAGCAGTGCGGGAGACTATGGCTACACCTTC. It codes for CASSAGDYGYTF.

The chain employs TRBV7-8 and TRBJ2-3, with D maybe TRBD2 (7 bases). V shed 2 bases and J shed 4 bases, with 13 bases lying between them. Germline CDR1 reads SGHVS; CDR2 reads FQNEAQ. This CDR3 comprises 15 residues. As DNA, the CDR3 is TGTGCCAGCAGCTTAAGTGGGGGGGCTGCAGATACGCAGTATTTT. Protein sequence: CASSLSGGAADTQYF.

In this sample, this clone turned up once. The junction and the germline gene differ at one end; a read error may be behind it. This chain uses TRBV18 with TRBJ2-6; D gene ambiguous. The CDR3 is 15 residues long. Germline CDR1 reads KGHSH; CDR2 reads LQKENI. CDR3 nucleotides: TGTGCCAGCACACCAAGCGTAAGCGGGGCCAACGTCCTGACTTTC. As protein: CASTPSVSGANVLTF.